The 2 T cell receptor beta chains below come from one sample, sequenced in a study of OX40 agonist ivuxolimab in advanced cancers. Library construction relied on the immunoSEQ multiplex PCR assay. Here the immuneACCESS table is served through TCRdb, limited to in-frame sequences with V and J called. Missing clones are a known gap in these copies; in checked studies unresolved V genes cover under half, and the rest lacks a known reason. For this sample the table gives 55,000 to 90,000 clones, of which approximately 78% were detected only once. In total, the top ten clones hold 1.1% of the sample. Sequencing was performed on CD4+ or CD8+ T cells sorted from blood, taken in a trial of the OX40 agonist ivuxolimab. The receptors were gathered from an adult with an advanced solid tumor such as melanoma, head and neck, liver or kidney cancer.

This chain uses TRBV5-6 with TRBJ1-1, with D possibly being TRBD1 (6 bases). The CDR3 is 17 residues long. The ends were cut back, 10 bases at V and 0 bases at J, with 25 bases in the middle. CDR1 and CDR2 from the germline V gene are SGHDT and YYEEEE. The CDR3 DNA sequence: TGTGCCGGACAATTTAGGGGTACGACAGGATTGAACACTGAAGCTTTCTTT. Encoded protein: CAGQFRGTTGLNTEAFF.

This chain links TRBV14 with TRBJ1-2, with TRBD1 matching over 8 bases. CDR1 is SGHDN and CDR2 is FVKESK in the germline V gene. This CDR3 spans 13 amino acids. The V and J ends lost 3 bases and 6 bases, in that order; junction bases with no gene match: 3. The CDR3 bases are TGTGCCAGCAGCCAGAGGGACAGGCATGGCTACACCTTC. It is translated as CASSQRDRHGYTF.